The 9 T cell receptor beta chains below all came from one sample that was sequenced in a study of shared clonotypes between healthy human individuals. This table comes from immunoSEQ multiplex PCR, and its TCRdb copy is limited to in-frame clones, with some not included. Of approximately 1.1 million clones listed, 75% to 85% are singletons. Sequencing input: memory CD4+ T cells from PBMCs. Specified subset: CD45RA-negative fraction. Every receptor here comes from a man aged 18-30 years in good health. Some clones in this sample may be carry-over from other donors' samples.

This clone was counted a few times. The genes are TRBV7-2 and TRBJ1-1; D is ambiguous. The CDR3 has 14 amino acids. Germline V gene lookup returns CDR1 SGHTA and CDR2 FQGNSA. The V gene lost 1 base and the J gene lost 4 bases, with 10 bases spanning the gap. CDR3 in amino acids: CASSLVKVGTEAFF. DNA for the CDR3: TGTGCCAGCAGCTTAGTCAAGGTGGGCACTGAAGCTTTCTTT.

This chain connects TRBV4-3 to TRBJ2-3, with 7 positions matching TRBD2. Germline V lookup: CDR1 LGHNA, CDR2 YSLEER. This CDR3 has 19 amino acids. Losses at the gene ends were 1 base for V and 8 bases for J; bases not matched to a gene: 21. The CDR3 DNA is TGCGCCAGCAGCCAAGTGTTAGGGGAGACTAGCTTGAATGTCGTTACGCAGTATTTT. This codes for CASSQVLGETSLNVVTQYF.

The chain links TRBV10-3 to TRBJ2-1; TRBD1 or TRBD2 may be the D gene (5 bases each). This CDR3 contains 14 residues. Trimming pared 5 bases from V and 8 bases from J, leaving 16 bases between. Germline assignment: CDR1 ENHRY and CDR2 SYGVKD. The CDR3 reads CAISPGTTSDEQFF. As DNA, the CDR3 is TGTGCCATCAGTCCCGGGACCACCAGCGATGAGCAGTTCTTC.

V is TRBV27 and J is TRBJ1-2; D call uncertain. There are 14 residues in the CDR3. V was shortened by 5 bases and J by 4 bases, with 14 bases between the two germline ends. CDR1 MNHEY and CDR2 SMNVEV come from the germline V gene (reference sequence). CDR3 residues: CASSLKIPAYGYTF. The CDR3 region has the DNA TGTGCCAGCAGTCTCAAAATCCCGGCCTATGGCTACACCTTC.

The gene calls are TRBV7-6 and TRBJ1-5; 11 bases map to TRBD1. Trimming took 4 bases from V and 6 from J; bases not matched to a gene: 2. Germline values: CDR1 SGHVS, CDR2 FNYEAQ. The CDR3 contains 14 residues. The CDR3 protein is CASSSGTGGQPQHF. The CDR3 DNA follows: TGTGCCAGCAGCTCCGGGACAGGGGGTCAGCCCCAGCATTTT.

This clone was counted at least ten times. V gene TRBV7-8 combines with J gene TRBJ2-7; D unclear. The V end lost 0 bases, the J end lost 2 bases, and 8 bases lay between the germline ends. Germline V gene sequence: CDR1 SGHVS, CDR2 FQNEAQ. The CDR3 sequence is 14 residues long. CDR3: CASSLAGYPYEQYF. In nucleotides, the CDR3 is TGTGCCAGCAGCTTAGCCGGGTATCCCTACGAGCAGTACTTC. Full variable domain (rest looked up from reference TRBV7-8 and TRBJ2-7): GAGVSQSPRYKVAKRGQDVALRCDPISGHVSLFWYQQALGQGPEFLTYFQNEAQLDKSGLPSDRFFAERPEGSVSTLKIQRTQQEDSAVYLCASSLAGYPYEQYFGPGTRLTVT.

This chain links TRBV5-1 with TRBJ2-7; D is unresolved. The CDR3 sequence is 15 residues long. V shed 0 bases and J shed 6 bases, with 16 bases lying between them. The germline V gene encodes CDR1 SGHRS and CDR2 YFSETQ. CDR3 in amino acids: CASSLGTHPAGEQYF. The CDR3 DNA follows: TGCGCCAGCAGCTTGGGAACTCATCCAGCTGGCGAGCAGTACTTC.

The rearrangement joins TRBV18 to TRBJ2-2; 7 positions match TRBD1. The trim removed 1 base at V and 1 base at J, leaving 3 bases unmatched. Germline CDR1 KGHSH, CDR2 LQKENI. The CDR3 sequence is 16 residues long. The CDR3 reads CASSPLRTGNTGELFF. The CDR3 DNA reads as TGTGCCAGCTCACCACTCCGGACAGGGAACACCGGGGAGCTGTTTTTT. The whole variable domain, filled in from reference TRBV18 and TRBJ2-2, reads NAGVMQNPRHLVRRRGQEARLRCSPMKGHSHVYWYRQLPEEGLKFMVYLQKENIIDESGMPKERFSAEFPKEGPSILRIQQVVRGDSAAYFCASSPLRTGNTGELFFGEGSRLTVL.

The chain couples TRBV20-1 to TRBJ2-7, with no clear D. Germline V lookup: CDR1 DFQATT, CDR2 SNEGSKA (reference sequence). Trimming shortened V by 6 bases and J by 2 bases, and 5 bases separated the two germline ends. This CDR3 comprises 10 residues. CDR3 sequence reads: CSAATYEQYF. Here the CDR3 DNA reads TGCAGTGCCGCTACCTACGAGCAGTACTTC.